The rows below give T cell receptor beta chains drawn from one sample of a study of vaccination effects on CD4 cells after COVID-19. These receptors' targets are unknown. The assay was immunoSEQ multiplex PCR, and TCRdb's table has in-frame clones only and misses some. The sample lists 11,000 to 15,000 clones, nearly 80% occurring once. The specimen comprised CD4+ T cells from PBMCs cultured with HCoV-NL63 spike peptides, sampled after COVID-19 vaccination. The receptors come from a human donor who had a prior SARS-CoV-2 infection. Each CDR3 is given with its conserved first and last residue. The D gene is left open where the match is weak. Size is omitted from some rows. Given values are once, few, many or a class for expanded clones.

j_call | v_call | d_call | clone_size | cdr3_nt | cdr3_aa
TRBJ1-6 | TRBV27 | NA | NA | TGTGCCAGCAGTTTAAGGAGGACGACGCGTCAAGGTTCACCCCTCCACTTT | CASSLRRTTRQGSPLHF
TRBJ2-7 | TRBV11-2 | NA | NA | TGTGCCAGCAGCTTCGGCCTATCCTACGAGCAGTACTTC | CASSFGLSYEQYF
TRBJ1-3 | TRBV5-1 | NA | NA | TGCGCCAGCAGCCGAGGCGGGGTCGAAGGAAACACCATATATTTT | CASSRGGVEGNTIYF
TRBJ2-6 | TRBV19 | NA | NA | TGTGCCAGTAGTATGTTCAGCGCTGGGGCCAACGTCCTGACTTTC | CASSMFSAGANVLTF
TRBJ1-5 | TRBV28 | TRBD1 | NA | TGTGCCAGCAGTTTACGTCCGGGACAGGGTTCTCGTCAGCCCCAGCATTTT | CASSLRPGQGSRQPQHF
TRBJ1-4 | TRBV5-4 | NA | NA | TGTGCCAGCAGTAGAGACGGGGGCTCGACCCGGGAAAAACTGTTTTTT | CASSRDGGSTREKLFF
TRBJ2-3 | TRBV6-4 | TRBD2 | NA | TGTGCCAGCAGTGACAGCGGGGACACAGATACGCAGTATTTT | CASSDSGDTDTQYF
TRBJ2-5 | TRBV5-1 | NA | NA | TGCGCCAGCAGCTTACTGAGACTAGAGACCCAGTACTTC | CASSLLRLETQYF
TRBJ2-1 | TRBV27 | TRBD2 | NA | TGTGCCAGCAGTTTAAGAGCGGGGGGCCGAGGTGAGCAGTTCTTC | CASSLRAGGRGEQFF
TRBJ2-1 | TRBV7-2 | NA | NA | TGTGCCAGCAGGCCAGGCAGGACTTCAGCCTACAATGAGCAGTTCTTC | CASRPGRTSAYNEQFF
TRBJ2-1 | TRBV6-2/TRBV6-3 | TRBD2 | NA | TGTGCCAGCAGTCCCGGACTAGCGGGAGGGCGCCCCCCTGAGCAGTTCTTC | CASSPGLAGGRPPEQFF
TRBJ2-7 | TRBV19 | TRBD2 | few | TGTGCCAGTAGTATTCAAGGGAGGACTAGCTCGGTCTACGAGCAGTACTTC | CASSIQGRTSSVYEQYF
TRBJ2-6 | TRBV3-1/TRBV3-2 | NA | NA | TGTGCCAGCAGCCACAGAGGGGTAATCAACGTCCTGACTTTC | CASSHRGVINVLTF
TRBJ1-2 | TRBV5-1 | TRBD1 | few | TGCGCCAGCAGCCAAGGGACAGGGTATGGCTACACCTTC | CASSQGTGYGYTF
TRBJ2-1 | TRBV20-1 | NA | NA | TGCAGTGCTAGTACAACTTTGCGGGGGCTATACAATGAGCAGTTCTTC | CSASTTLRGLYNEQFF
TRBJ2-1 | TRBV6-2/TRBV6-3 | NA | NA | TGTGCCAGCAGCTCTCAGTGGAATGAGCAGTTCTTC | CASSSQWNEQFF
TRBJ2-5 | TRBV18 | NA | NA | TGTGCCAGCTCACGCGGCGTTAGCGGCACCCAAGAGACCCAGTACTTC | CASSRGVSGTQETQYF
TRBJ1-5 | TRBV15 | NA | NA | TGTGCCACCAGCAGGGGCCGGGGTCAGCCCCAGCATTTT | CATSRGRGQPQHF
TRBJ2-5 | TRBV4-2 | NA | NA | TGTGCCAGCAGCGAAAGTTGGGGTGGGCAAGAGACCCAGTACTTC | CASSESWGGQETQYF
TRBJ2-7 | TRBV20-1 | TRBD2 | NA | TGCAGTGCCAGTCTGGAACTAGCGGGAGGCACATCCTACGAGCAGTACTTC | CSASLELAGGTSYEQYF
TRBJ2-3 | TRBV20-1 | NA | NA | TGCAGTGCTAGCCCCACAGATACGCAGTATTTT | CSASPTDTQYF